A single sample is the source of the 21 T cell receptor beta chains below, sequenced in a study of blood T cell repertoires in COVID-19. The table came from immunoSEQ multiplex PCR; TCRdb's copy has only in-frame clones and leaves some out. The sample consists of 350,000 or so clones, roughly 84% of them appearing once. The sample taken for sequencing was PBMCs or T cells enriched from blood (not recorded which). All receptors come from a woman aged 25 to 39 who had recovered from COVID-19.

The rearrangement uses TRBV3-1 (or the pseudogene TRBV3-2) and TRBJ2-1; tentative D call: TRBD2 (6 bases). The CDR3 contains 14 residues. The germline V and J ends were trimmed by 4 bases and 8 bases, with 15 bases remaining between them. CDR1 and CDR2 from the germline V gene are LGHDT and YNNKEL (reference sequence). The CDR3 sequence: CASSRRVETDEQFF. The CDR3 region has the DNA TGTGCCAGCAGCCGGAGGGTGGAGACAGATGAGCAGTTCTTC.

CDR3 residues: CASSSRGAGGGANVLTF. CDR3 in DNA: TGTGCCAGCAGCTCTAGAGGAGCGGGCGGTGGGGCCAACGTCCTGACTTTC. The chain recombines TRBV7-8 with TRBJ2-6; D may be TRBD2 (6 bases). Looked up from germline, CDR1 is SGHVS and CDR2 is FQNEAQ. CDR3 size: 17 residues. V was shortened by 4 bases and J by 3 bases, with 16 bases between the two germline ends.

The genes are TRBV27 and TRBJ1-1, with 9 bases aligning to TRBD1. The germline gives CDR1 MNHEY, CDR2 SMNVEV (reference sequence). The CDR3 spans 15 residues. V lost 5 bases and J lost 6; bases outside the gene matches: 10. CDR3 sequence (DNA): TGTGCCAGCAGTCTCGACTACAGGGGGCGGGCTGAAGCTTTCTTT. Translated, it gives CASSLDYRGRAEAFF.

The chain carries TRBV5-1 and TRBJ2-2; the match to TRBD1 covers 9 bases. The ends lost 4 bases at V and 5 bases at J; junction bases unmatched: 6. In germline, CDR1 is SGHRS, CDR2 YFSETQ. The CDR3 is 15 residues long. The CDR3 is CASSPGQGGTGELFF. The CDR3 DNA reads TGCGCCAGCAGCCCGGGACAGGGTGGAACCGGGGAGCTGTTTTTT.

This chain links TRBV27 with TRBJ2-7; TRBD1 agrees at 10 bases. The CDR3 runs to 14 residues. Germline CDR1 and CDR2: MNHEY and SMNVEV (reference sequence). Trimming took 5 bases from V and 5 from J; bases not matched to a gene: 6. CDR3 loop: CASSPWGQGNEQYF. In DNA, the CDR3 is TGTGCCAGCAGTCCGTGGGGACAGGGGAACGAGCAGTACTTC.

The chain joins TRBV30 to TRBJ1-6, with a tentative D call TRBD1 (6 bases). The CDR3 contains 14 residues. The V end lost 5 bases, the J end lost 7 bases, and 15 bases lay between the germline ends. From germline, CDR1 is GTSNPN and CDR2 SVGIG (reference sequence). CDR3 bases: TGTGCCTGGGAGGGGCTAGGGGGAAATTCACCCCTCCACTTT. It is translated as CAWEGLGGNSPLHF.

The chain has TRBV7-8 and TRBJ2-4, with D possibly matching TRBD1 (6 bases). Trimming left V 1 base short and J 6 bases short, with 16 bases between. Germline V gives CDR1 SGHVS, CDR2 FQNEAQ. The CDR3 has 16 residues. The CDR3 region has the DNA TGTGCCAGCAGCTTAGTGGGCAGGGGATTGGTAAACATTCAGTACTTC. Translated, it gives CASSLVGRGLVNIQYF.

The sample holds a few counts of this clone. The rearrangement joins TRBV11-2 to TRBJ1-4; D call uncertain. The CDR3 runs 13 residues. The V and J ends lost 4 bases and 10 bases respectively, with 13 bases between them. The germline V gene has CDR1 SGHAT and CDR2 FQNNGV. CDR3 bases: TGTGCCAGCAGCTCCATGCGGTGGAGAAAACTGTTTTTT. This translates into CASSSMRWRKLFF.

Regarding this clone: No DNA is shown, since the ends of the CDR3 on it are uncertain; the CDR3 is the one TCRdb lists. The V call is TRBV2, the J call TRBJ2-1; the table's D call, TRBD2, has no DNA check behind it. The germline CDR1 and CDR2 sequences are SNHLY and FYNNEI. The length of the CDR3 is 14 amino acids, counting both ends. The CDR3 reads CASSTSSSYNEQFF.

The J gene is TRBJ2-3, the V gene TRBV27; TRBD2 agrees at 9 bases. V lost 6 bases to trimming and J lost 2 bases; unmatched junction nucleotides: 6. Germline assignment: CDR1 MNHEY and CDR2 SMNVEV (reference sequence). The CDR3 covers 15 residues. The CDR3 region is CASRVAGANTDTQYF. The CDR3 bases are TGTGCCAGCAGGGTAGCGGGGGCGAACACAGATACGCAGTATTTT.

The chain uses TRBV30 and TRBJ1-2; possible D gene TRBD1, 6 bases. Germline V CDR1 and CDR2: GTSNPN, SVGIG (reference sequence). There are 14 residues in the CDR3. The V gene lost 2 bases and the J gene lost 8 bases, with 18 bases spanning the gap. CDR3 bases: TGTGCCTGGAGTCCGGACAGCTCCGCAGGGGGCTACACCTTC. Protein: CAWSPDSSAGGYTF.

The chain recombines TRBV28 with TRBJ1-1; the D is unclear. Trimming removed 3 bases from V and 4 bases from J, with 12 bases in between. Germline values: CDR1 MDHEN, CDR2 SYDVKM. The CDR3 totals 14 residues. CDR3 in amino acids: CASSFARRGTEAFF. CDR3 bases: TGTGCCAGCAGTTTCGCACGCCGGGGCACTGAAGCTTTCTTT.

The gene calls are TRBV6-5 and TRBJ1-1; 7 bases align to TRBD1. The CDR3 spans 13 residues. With V trimmed by 6 bases and J by 7 bases, 8 bases remained unmatched. CDR1 MNHEY and CDR2 SVGAGI come from the germline V gene. The CDR3: CASSLDRAVEAFF. The CDR3 bases are TGTGCCAGCAGCTTAGACAGGGCGGTTGAAGCTTTCTTT.

Here the CDR3 reads CASTPSGVNTGELFF. In DNA, the CDR3 is TGTGCCAGCACCCCATCCGGGGTAAACACCGGGGAGCTGTTTTTT. J is TRBJ2-2 and V is TRBV27; a weak D match, TRBD2 (5 bases). The CDR3 spans 15 residues. V was cut by 7 bases and J by 2 bases, with 14 bases left in between. Germline values: CDR1 MNHEY, CDR2 SMNVEV (reference sequence).

This chain links TRBV5-1 with TRBJ1-1, with TRBD1 matching over 8 bases. The CDR3 is 14 amino acids. J gave up 4 bases and V 3 bases, and 5 bases lay outside the gene matches. Germline-derived CDR1 and CDR2 are SGHRS and YFSETQ. The CDR3 sequence is CASSYSTGGTEAFF. CDR3 DNA sequence: TGCGCCAGCAGCTACTCAACAGGGGGCACTGAAGCTTTCTTT.

This clone is a singleton in its sample. This sequence joins TRBV4-3 and TRBJ2-7; TRBD2 matches at 12 bases. V shed 0 bases, J shed 0 bases, and the junction held 9 bases outside the gene matches. The CDR3 is made up of 19 amino acids. Germline CDR1 reads LGHNA; CDR2 reads YSLEER. In DNA, the CDR3 is TGCGCCAGCAGCCAAGATTGGACTAGCGGGGTGTCCCTCTCCTACGAGCAGTACTTC. Translated, it gives CASSQDWTSGVSLSYEQYF.

This clone was detected only once. Other DNA sequences in the sample encode the same CDR3. The chain recombines TRBV7-9 with TRBJ1-5; no clear D. Trimming left V 2 bases short and J 3 bases short, with 11 bases between. Germline CDR1 is SEHNR and CDR2 is FQNEAQ (reference sequence). CDR3 length: 15 residues. CDR3 loop: CASSLSAGPNQPQHF. CDR3 DNA sequence: TGTGCCAGCAGCTTATCGGCTGGGCCCAATCAGCCCCAGCATTTT.

The chain uses TRBV29-1 and TRBJ1-2; TRBD1 agrees at 9 bases. This CDR3 is built from 13 residues. The V and J ends lost 5 bases and 4 bases, in that order; junction bases with no gene match: 5. The V gene's germline CDR1 is SQVTM and CDR2 ANQGSEA. DNA for the CDR3: TGCAGCGTTTACGGACAGGGGAGCTATGGCTACACCTTC. It is translated as CSVYGQGSYGYTF.

The rearrangement joins TRBV5-6 to TRBJ2-4, with a tentative D call TRBD2 (6 bases). With 1 base removed from V and 2 bases from J, the gap between germline ends came to 7 bases. Germline CDR1 and CDR2: SGHDT and YYEEEE. CDR3 length: 14 residues. CDR3 amino acids: CASSLRGTKNIQYF. In DNA, the CDR3 is TGTGCCAGCAGCTTGCGGGGGACCAAAAACATTCAGTACTTC. Supplemented by reference TRBV5-6 and TRBJ2-4, the full variable domain reads DAGVTQSPTHLIKTRGQQVTLRCSPKSGHDTVSWYQQALGQGPQFIFQYYEEEERQRGNFPDRFSGHQFPNYSSELNVNALLLGDSALYLCASSLRGTKNIQYFGAGTRLSVL.

The V gene is TRBV6-1, the J gene TRBJ2-7; 10 bases line up with TRBD1. The CDR3 totals 15 residues. From germline, CDR1 is MNHNS and CDR2 SASEGT. After removal of 3 bases from V and 0 bases from J, the junction contained 2 bases not matched to a gene. This CDR3 reads CASSDGTGASYEQYF. CDR3 coding DNA: TGTGCCAGCAGTGATGGGACAGGGGCCTCCTACGAGCAGTACTTC.

The chain combines TRBV5-6 with TRBJ2-5; TRBD2 matches at 12 bases. After removal of 0 bases from V and 1 base from J, the junction contained 1 base not matched to a gene. From germline, CDR1 is SGHDT and CDR2 YYEEEE. This CDR3 contains 16 residues. The CDR3 coding sequence is TGTGCCAGCAGCTTGGGACTAGCGGGGGCCCAAGAGACCCAGTACTTC. It codes for CASSLGLAGAQETQYF.